The rows below give T cell receptor beta chains drawn from one sample of a study of blood T cell repertoires in COVID-19. This table comes from immunoSEQ multiplex PCR, and its TCRdb copy is limited to in-frame clones, with some not included. In the table there are some 400,000 clones, roughly four fifths of which are singletons. The sample taken for sequencing was peripheral blood. These receptor sequences come from a human donor with acute or convalescent COVID-19. The donor label of this sample is uncertain. Each CDR3 is given with its conserved first and last residue. D genes are given only for firm matches. The size entry is marked missing in some rows and otherwise reads once, few, many or a size class.

>TRBD1|.|TRBV7-8|TRBJ1-1
CASSPDRDGTEAFF
TGTGCCAGCAGCCCAGACAGGGACGGCACTGAAGCTTTCTTT
>TRBD1|.|TRBV5-6|TRBJ2-7
CASSLMGQVYEQYF
TGTGCCAGCAGCTTGATGGGACAGGTCTACGAGCAGTACTTC
>TRBD1|.|TRBV5-1|TRBJ2-7
CASSLAGGQGSYEQYF
TGCGCCAGCAGCTTGGCGGGTGGACAGGGCTCCTACGAGCAGTACTTC
>.|.|TRBV7-2|TRBJ2-6
CASSTGHLSSGANVLTF
TGTGCCAGCAGCACCGGACACCTCTCCTCTGGGGCCAACGTCCTGACTTTC
>.|.|TRBV15|TRBJ2-6
CATSRGGVSGANVLTF
TGTGCCACCAGCAGAGGTGGAGTCTCTGGGGCCAACGTCCTGACTTTC
>.|.|TRBV9|TRBJ1-1
CASSPWGGGTEAFF
TGTGCCAGCAGCCCATGGGGGGGAGGTACTGAAGCTTTCTTT
>.|.|TRBV10-3|TRBJ1-1
CAIKSLPGVQGTEAFF
TGTGCCATCAAGTCGTTGCCGGGGGTGCAAGGCACTGAAGCTTTCTTT
>TRBD1|.|TRBV10-3|TRBJ2-7
CAKGQGASYEQYF
TGTGCCAAAGGACAGGGGGCATCCTACGAGCAGTACTTC
>TRBD1|few|TRBV5-1|TRBJ1-4
CASSLLPPGQGGEKLFF
TGCGCCAGCAGCTTGCTCCCCCCGGGACAGGGGGGTGAAAAACTGTTTTTT
>.|.|TRBV7-2|TRBJ1-5
CASSLAGGNQPQHF
TGTGCCAGCAGCTTAGCGGGGGGGAATCAGCCCCAGCATTTT
>.|.|TRBV19|TRBJ2-2
CASSWGRGFGELFF
TGTGCCAGTAGTTGGGGGCGCGGGTTCGGGGAGCTGTTTTTT
>.|.|TRBV6-5|TRBJ1-5
CASSAGEGRNQPQHF
TGTGCCAGCAGCGCGGGAGAGGGGAGGAATCAGCCCCAGCATTTT
>TRBD2|.|TRBV19|TRBJ2-1
CASTIRGGSASYNEQFF
TGTGCCAGTACCATTAGGGGAGGGAGCGCCTCCTACAATGAGCAGTTCTTC
>TRBD1|.|TRBV7-9|TRBJ1-6
CASSSNGRTGNSPLHF
TGTGCCAGCAGCTCCAATGGTCGGACAGGGAACTCACCCCTCCACTTT
>TRBD1|once|TRBV7-2|TRBJ1-5
CASSLAGGQGQPQHF
TGTGCCAGCAGCTTAGCAGGGGGACAGGGACAGCCCCAGCATTTT
>.|.|TRBV7-9|TRBJ2-5
CASSFHSQETQYF
TGTGCCAGCAGCTTCCACAGCCAAGAGACCCAGTACTTC
>TRBD1|few|TRBV2|TRBJ2-2
CASSQGWTGRSGELFF
TGTGCCAGCAGTCAAGGTTGGACAGGGCGATCCGGGGAGCTGTTTTTT
>.|many|TRBV5-1|TRBJ1-2
CASSLQGSSYGYTF
TGCGCCAGCAGCTTGCAGGGGTCCAGCTATGGCTACACCTTC
>.|.|TRBV5-5|TRBJ1-1
CASSLGWSENTEAFF
TGTGCCAGCAGCTTGGGCTGGTCAGAAAACACTGAAGCTTTCTTT
>.|.|TRBV21-1|TRBJ1-3
CASKEPGQDISGNTIYF
TGTGCCAGCAAGGAACCGGGACAGGATATCTCTGGAAACACCATATATTTT
>.|.|TRBV7-8|TRBJ1-4
CASRLWAATNEKLFF
TGTGCCAGCAGATTATGGGCTGCAACTAATGAAAAACTGTTTTTT
>TRBD1|.|TRBV9|TRBJ1-3
CASSAQGARGNTIYF
TGTGCCAGCAGCGCGCAGGGGGCGCGAGGAAACACCATATATTTT
>.|.|TRBV18|TRBJ1-3
CASSPLPWAPGNTIYF
TGTGCCAGCTCACCACTACCGTGGGCACCCGGAAACACCATATATTTT
>TRBD2|.|TRBV6-4|TRBJ2-3
CASPQLAGGPTDTQYF
TGTGCCAGCCCGCAACTAGCGGGGGGGCCAACGGATACGCAGTATTTT
>TRBD1|.|TRBV7-8|TRBJ1-2
CASSLGTGASGGYTF
TGTGCCAGCAGCCTTGGGACAGGGGCCTCGGGAGGCTACACCTTC
>.|.|TRBV7-8|TRBJ1-2
CASSLDRLYGYTF
TGTGCCAGCAGCTTAGATCGACTCTATGGCTACACCTTC
>TRBD1|.|TRBV15|TRBJ1-1
CATSRGSGQENEAFF
TGTGCCACCAGCAGAGGGTCGGGACAGGAAAATGAAGCTTTCTTT
>.|.|TRBV6-4|TRBJ1-1
CASRDGAGAEAFF
TGTGCCAGTCGAGACGGGGCAGGGGCTGAAGCTTTCTTT
>.|.|TRBV28|TRBJ2-1
CASSLRGSSSLEQFF
TGTGCCAGCAGTTTAAGGGGGTCTAGCTCCCTTGAGCAGTTCTTC
>TRBD2|few|TRBV6-1|TRBJ2-1
CASSEDGLARKYNEQFF
TGTGCCAGCAGTGAAGACGGACTAGCTCGGAAGTACAATGAGCAGTTCTTC
>TRBD1|.|TRBV5-4|TRBJ1-5
CASSMDRGLSQPQHF
TGTGCCAGCAGCATGGACAGGGGCCTCAGCCAGCCCCAGCATTTT
>.|.|TRBV19|TRBJ1-4
CASRDDRNLNEKLFF
TGTGCCAGTAGAGATGACAGAAACCTAAATGAAAAACTGTTTTTT
>TRBD1|.|TRBV27|TRBJ1-2
CASSPWTGGDSGGYTF
TGTGCCAGCAGTCCATGGACAGGGGGAGATTCGGGTGGCTACACCTTC
>TRBD2|.|TRBV25-1|TRBJ2-5
CASSELAAQETQYF
TGTGCCAGCAGTGAACTAGCGGCTCAGGAGACCCAGTACTTC
>.|.|TRBV10-3|TRBJ1-1
CATRTPMNTEAFF
TGTGCCACGAGGACACCGATGAACACTGAAGCTTTCTTT
>TRBD2|.|TRBV3-1/TRBV3-2|TRBJ2-2
CASSQDVVTAGLWELFF
TGTGCCAGCAGCCAAGATGTGGTCACAGCGGGATTATGGGAGCTGTTTTTT
>.|.|TRBV5-4|TRBJ1-1
CASSSWDSRFVNTEAFF
TGTGCCAGCAGCTCCTGGGACTCCCGTTTTGTGAACACTGAAGCTTTCTTT
>.|.|TRBV12-3/TRBV12-4|TRBJ1-2
CASSLSNYGYTF
TGTGCCAGCAGCCTGTCTAACTATGGCTACACCTTC
>TRBD1|.|TRBV4-1|TRBJ1-4
CASSPRTGAKEKLFF
TGCGCCAGCAGCCCCAGGACAGGGGCAAAGGAAAAACTGTTTTTT
>TRBD2|.|TRBV12-3/TRBV12-4|TRBJ2-5
CASSSSGVETQYF
TGTGCCAGCAGTTCTAGCGGGGTGGAGACCCAGTACTTC
>TRBD2|.|TRBV19|TRBJ2-1
CASSTLGGGLADKNSYNEQFF
TGTGCCAGTAGCACCCTGGGGGGGGGACTAGCCGACAAAAACTCCTACAATGAGCAGTTCTTC
>.|.|TRBV11-2|TRBJ2-2
CASSFSATNTGELFF
TGTGCCAGCAGCTTTAGCGCCACGAACACCGGGGAGCTGTTTTTT
>.|few|TRBV19|TRBJ1-2
CASSQWGFGYTF
TGTGCCAGTAGTCAGTGGGGCTTCGGCTACACCTTC
>.|.|TRBV10-2|TRBJ2-5
CASSESWAQETQYF
TGCGCCAGCAGTGAGTCTTGGGCCCAAGAGACCCAGTACTTC
>.|.|TRBV2|TRBJ1-5
CASSPLEAWRKPQHF
TGTGCCAGCAGTCCGTTAGAGGCTTGGAGGAAGCCCCAGCATTTT
>.|.|TRBV5-6|TRBJ1-6
CASRRRTVKNSPLHF
TGTGCCAGCAGACGAAGGACAGTGAAAAATTCACCCCTCCACTTT